What follows describes a single T cell receptor beta chain. Antigen unknown. The CDR3 totals 18 residues. CDR1 and CDR2 (germline): LNHDA, SQIVND (reference sequence). With 3 bases removed from V and 0 bases from J, the gap between germline ends came to 18 bases. These data belong to a study of shared clonotypes between healthy human individuals. Study-level results: Generally, estimated richness proved larger in naive subsets than it did in memory subsets. When naive CD4 clonotypes were compared across a few donors, approximately 5% were shared.

Sequencing used immunoSEQ multiplex PCR; TCRdb keeps in-frame clones, though not all of them. The sample has 2,500,000 or so clones, roughly 92% seen once. Sequences were obtained from naive CD4+ T cells sorted from blood. Subset given: CD45RA+ positively selected. The V gene is TRBV19, the J gene TRBJ1-5, with D maybe TRBD1 (5 bases). This TCR was sampled from a young man in good health. CDR3 nucleotides: TGTGCCAGTAGTATCCTGGGGACCCAATTATATAGCAATCAGCCCCAGCATTTT. Protein sequence: CASSILGTQLYSNQPQHF.